Reported below is one T cell receptor (beta chain). Its antigen target is currently unknown. It has no much larger one-base neighbor in the sample; base qualities were not kept. The data belong to a study of CD8 T cells in ankylosing spondylitis (dated by TCRdb to the late 2010s). For context, the study as a whole: The study profiled T cell receptor beta repertoires in healthy donors and ankylosing spondylitis patients to find disease-linked TCR variants. Peripheral blood samples were taken, and synovial fluid was additionally collected from ankylosing spondylitis patients. In total, the full study cohort was made up of some 110 healthy donors and 25 ankylosing spondylitis patients.

Sequencing relied on an Illumina HiSeq 2500. TCR beta libraries were prepared by quantitative 5'-RACE with molecular barcodes. In the original analysis: A new computational method based on a probabilistic model of VDJ rearrangement was used to identify disease-linked TCR variants. TCRdb reanalyzed the raw reads on its own, using fastp at Q25 for trimming and MiXCR for clone calling, and kept in-frame beta chains. Every CDR3 protein is listed once, alongside the most common genes and DNA of its rows. V and J calls and clone size were set by TCRdb, not the authors. In all, the sample holds 340,000 or so distinct CDR3 sequences, and about 15% of those were seen once. The ten largest clones represent around 1% of the sample. The germline V gene yields SGHDT for CDR1 and YYEEEE for CDR2. The CDR3 runs 16 residues from the cysteine to the phenylalanine. Only the CDR3 portion is preserved as DNA: 48 bases, with reading frame beginning at the first base. Trimming removed 5 bases from V and 0 bases from J; the gene matches leave 6 bases unexplained.

Results and caveats for the whole study, not just this receptor: Significant enrichment of the disease-linked clones was reported in matched synovial fluid samples from ankylosing spondylitis patients. A CD8+ phenotype was shown by the disease-linked clones, which were found at relatively low frequencies in peripheral blood. Some motif variants had previously been reported in the synovial fluid and blood of reactive arthritis patients, which suggests shared mechanisms of disease initiation. A TCR beta motif made up of several highly homologous amino acid variants appeared to be characteristic of blood from ankylosing spondylitis patients.

The chain couples TRBV5-6 to TRBJ1-2; TRBD1 lines up with 11 middle nucleotides. The clonotype was recovered from a male donor with ankylosing spondylitis or in good health (not recorded which). Sequencing used blood, either unsorted or a sorted T cell fraction (not recorded which). The CDR3 protein is CASSRTGGLSNYGYTF. The base sequence is TGTGCCAGCAGTAGGACAGGGGGCCTCTCTAACTATGGCTACACCTTC. The variable domain in full, with residues beyond the CDR3 obtained from the reference TRBV5-6 and TRBJ1-2 genes, is DAGVTQSPTHLIKTRGQQVTLRCSPKSGHDTVSWYQQALGQGPQFIFQYYEEEERQRGNFPDRFSGHQFPNYSSELNVNALLLGDSALYLCASSRTGGLSNYGYTFGSGTRLTVV.